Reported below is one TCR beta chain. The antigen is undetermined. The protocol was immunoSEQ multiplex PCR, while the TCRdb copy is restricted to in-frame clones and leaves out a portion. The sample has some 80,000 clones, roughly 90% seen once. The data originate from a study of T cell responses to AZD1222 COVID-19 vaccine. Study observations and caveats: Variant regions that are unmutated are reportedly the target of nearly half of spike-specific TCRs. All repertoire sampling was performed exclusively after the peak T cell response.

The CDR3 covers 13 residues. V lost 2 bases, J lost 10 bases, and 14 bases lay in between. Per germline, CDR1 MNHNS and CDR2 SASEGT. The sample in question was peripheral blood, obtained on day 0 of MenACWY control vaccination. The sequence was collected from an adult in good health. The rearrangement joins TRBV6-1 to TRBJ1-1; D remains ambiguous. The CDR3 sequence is CASSETPSIAAFF. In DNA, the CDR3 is TGTGCCAGCAGTGAAACCCCCAGCATCGCAGCTTTCTTT.